The rows below give T cell receptor beta chains drawn from one sample of a study of T-cell memory formation after mild COVID-19. MiXCR, run by TCRdb on the 5' RACE reads, gives a single entry per CDR3 protein. Of 300,000 to 400,000 distinct CDR3 sequences detected, 10% to 15% appear once; the ten largest clones hold roughly 23%. The sequencing sample was made of PBMCs or a T cell subset sorted from them (not recorded which). The receptors stem from a man between 18 and 29 years old who had mild COVID-19 (a few samples of this study predate the infection). Cell type and time point are not known. CDR3s include the opening cysteine and the closing phenylalanine or tryptophan. A D gene is named only where the DNA matches it firmly. Expanded clones are given a class, and other clones once, few, many or no size at all.

J	V	size	D	DNA	CDR3
TRBJ2-7	TRBV6-6	once	TRBD1	TGTGCCGGAGGACAGGGCTGGAACGAGCAGTACTTC	CAGGQGWNEQYF
TRBJ1-2	TRBV5-3	.	.	TGTGCCAGAAGCTTGACAGGAGGGATCTATGGCTACACCTTC	CARSLTGGIYGYTF
TRBJ2-3	TRBV25-1	few	.	TGTGCCAGCAGTGAATCAGGGGCTGATACGCAGTATTTT	CASSESGADTQYF
TRBJ2-3	TRBV4-1	many	.	TGCGCCAGCAGCCAACCTTACCGGACAGATACGCAGTATTTT	CASSQPYRTDTQYF
TRBJ1-4	TRBV29-1	few	.	TGCAGCGTCGCAAGGCTGGAATCCGATGAAAAACTGTTTTTT	CSVARLESDEKLFF
TRBJ2-1	TRBV12-3/TRBV12-4	.	TRBD2	TGTGCCAGCAGTCCTAGGACTAGCGGAGGTGAGCAGTTCTTC	CASSPRTSGGEQFF
TRBJ2-1	TRBV3-1	.	.	TGTGCCAGCAGCCAACAGGGGGGGGCCTACAATGAGCAGTTCTTC	CASSQQGGAYNEQFF
TRBJ1-5	TRBV20-1	few	.	TGCAGTGCCAAACGGGACACCTTGGGGCCCCAGCATTTT	CSAKRDTLGPQHF
TRBJ2-6	TRBV3-1	many	.	TGTGCCAGCAGCCAAGATCCCGCCGGAGGGGACGGGGCCAACGTCCTGACTTTC	CASSQDPAGGDGANVLTF
TRBJ1-1	TRBV10-3	.	.	TGTGCCATCAGGGGGTCGAACACTGAAGCTTTCTTT	CAIRGSNTEAFF
TRBJ2-3	TRBV20-1	.	.	TGCAGTGCAACCCCCACCCGTATTGCGAACGGTGTCTTCGATACGCAGTATTTT	CSATPTRIANGVFDTQYF
TRBJ1-1	TRBV30	.	.	TGTGCCTGGAGTGTAGGACTGGACACTGAAGCTTTCTTT	CAWSVGLDTEAFF
TRBJ2-1	TRBV7-7	few	.	TGTGCTAGCAGCTTAGCAGGAGGGGAATATGAGCAGTTCTTC	CASSLAGGEYEQFF
TRBJ2-5	TRBV15	.	.	TGTGCCACCAGCTCTAGCACCCAAGAGACCCAGTACTTC	CATSSSTQETQYF
TRBJ2-1	TRBV10-3	few	.	TGTGCCGTAAGGAGCCTAGATCATAAGGCCGATGAGCAGTTCTTC	CAVRSLDHKADEQFF
TRBJ2-5	TRBV7-2	many	TRBD1	TGTGCCAGCAGCTTAAGTCGGCCAGGGGGAGAGACCCAGTACTTC	CASSLSRPGGETQYF
TRBJ1-3	TRBV11-1	.	.	TGTGCCAGCAGCTTACGCACCGTCTCTGGAAACACCATATATTTT	CASSLRTVSGNTIYF
TRBJ2-1	TRBV6-5	many	TRBD1	TGTGCCACCGGACGGGACAGCTCCTACAATGAGCAGTTCTTC	CATGRDSSYNEQFF
TRBJ2-7	TRBV27	.	.	TGTGCCAGCAGTTTAACGGACGCCTACGAGCAGTACTTC	CASSLTDAYEQYF
TRBJ1-1	TRBV15	few	TRBD1	TGTGCCACCAGCACCCGGGACAGGGGAAAATCTGAAGCTTTCTTT	CATSTRDRGKSEAFF
TRBJ2-5	TRBV7-9	few	TRBD1	TGTGCCAGCAGCTACCGGGACAGGGGGCTTCGGGAGACCCAGTACTTC	CASSYRDRGLRETQYF
TRBJ2-5	TRBV5-6	few	TRBD2	TGTGCCAGCCTCAGGTCGGGGGGTAGGGAGACCCAGTACTTC	CASLRSGGRETQYF
TRBJ1-1	TRBV7-9	.	.	TGTGCCAGCAGCGTCGCAGGAGGGATACCTGAAGCTTTCTTT	CASSVAGGIPEAFF
TRBJ1-2	TRBV15	many	TRBD1	TGTGCCACCAGCAGGCGGGACAGGGAGATATATGGCTACACCTTC	CATSRRDREIYGYTF
TRBJ1-1	TRBV20-1	many	TRBD1	TGCAGTGCGCCGGACAGGGCCACTGAAGCTTTCTTT	CSAPDRATEAFF
TRBJ2-2	TRBV15	.	.	TGTGCCACCAGCAGCCCCCGGGCAGGGAAGAACACCGGGGAGCTGTTTTTT	CATSSPRAGKNTGELFF
TRBJ1-5	TRBV19	few	.	TGTGCCAGTAGTCCTCGGCAGGGAGGTCAGCCCCAGCATTTT	CASSPRQGGQPQHF
TRBJ2-3	TRBV9	few	TRBD1	TGTGCCAGCAGAGGGACAGGGGAGGCAGATACGCAGTATTTT	CASRGTGEADTQYF
TRBJ2-2	TRBV10-3	.	.	TGTGCCATCGCGGCTTCGGGGAACACCGGGGAGCTGTTTTTT	CAIAASGNTGELFF
TRBJ1-4	TRBV12-3/TRBV12-4	.	.	TGTGCCAGCACCGAGGCGGGCGAAGAAAAACTGTTTTTT	CASTEAGEEKLFF
TRBJ2-3	TRBV6-5	few	.	TGTGCCAGCAGTTACTCCCGACACACAGATACGCAGTATTTT	CASSYSRHTDTQYF
TRBJ2-2	TRBV27	few	.	TGTGCCAGCAGTTTTCTATCGGGGGCCTTATCGAACACCGGGGAGCTGTTTTTT	CASSFLSGALSNTGELFF
TRBJ2-1	TRBV5-1	.	.	TGCGCCAGCAGCTTGACGTCCGTCTCCTACAATGAGCAGTTCTTC	CASSLTSVSYNEQFF
TRBJ2-1	TRBV20-1	many	.	TGCAGTGCTCCCAGGGGGGCAGGCTCCAATGAGCAGTTCTTC	CSAPRGAGSNEQFF
TRBJ1-3	TRBV12-3/TRBV12-4	.	.	TGTGCCAGCAGTTTACGGGGAAACACCATATATTTT	CASSLRGNTIYF
TRBJ1-5	TRBV6-2/TRBV6-3	.	.	TGTGCCAGCAGTCTAACAGGGAGGCAGCCCCAGCATTTT	CASSLTGRQPQHF
TRBJ2-3	TRBV19	.	.	TGTGCCAGTAGTAAGGGCAGGAAATCTGCAGATACGCAGTATTTT	CASSKGRKSADTQYF
TRBJ2-7	TRBV27	few	TRBD1	TGTGCCAGCAGGCTAACCGGGACAGGGGACTACGAGCAGTACTTC	CASRLTGTGDYEQYF
TRBJ2-7	TRBV6-1	few	.	TGTGCCAGCAGTGAGCCTAGGAGAGAGCAGTACTTC	CASSEPRREQYF
TRBJ1-6	TRBV3-1	many	.	TGTGCCAGCAGCTTCACGCAGCGGGACCTAAACTTT	CASSFTQRDLNF
TRBJ2-1	TRBV4-2	many	.	TGTGCCAGCAGCCAAGGGACGGACAGCTCCTACAATGAGCAGTTCTTC	CASSQGTDSSYNEQFF
TRBJ2-7	TRBV30	.	.	TGTGCCTGGACGGGAATACCCAACCCCTACGAGCAGTACTTC	CAWTGIPNPYEQYF
TRBJ2-3	TRBV23-1	few	.	TGCACCCGGGGCCCCGATACGCAGTATTTT	CTRGPDTQYF
TRBJ2-7	TRBV25-1	few	.	TGTGCCAGCAGCCCCGGGACGGTGGGATCCTACGAGCAGTACTTC	CASSPGTVGSYEQYF
TRBJ2-1	TRBV12-3/TRBV12-4	few	.	TGTGCCAGCAGTTTCTTTGAGGCGACTGAGCAGTTCTTC	CASSFFEATEQFF
TRBJ1-2	TRBV6-1	.	.	TGTGCCAGCAGTGATTTATCGGACACCCGGAGACACTATGGCTACACCTTC	CASSDLSDTRRHYGYTF
TRBJ1-2	TRBV10-3	.	.	TGTGCCATCAGCTACGGGACAAAACTTAACTATGGCTACACCTTC	CAISYGTKLNYGYTF
TRBJ2-2	TRBV20-1	.	TRBD2	TGCAGTGCACGGGGACTAGCGGGGGTAGGCGGGGAGCTGTTTTTT	CSARGLAGVGGELFF
TRBJ2-7	TRBV11-2	few	TRBD1	TGTGCCAGCAGCCTTCCAGGGGGCCCCTTCAAGCAGTACTTC	CASSLPGGPFKQYF
TRBJ1-2	TRBV5-4	.	TRBD1	TGTGCCAGCAGTTCGGCCGGGACAGCAGCTAACTATGGCTACACCTTC	CASSSAGTAANYGYTF
TRBJ1-1	TRBV3-1	few	TRBD1	TGTGCCAGCAGCCCCGGACAGGTCACTGAAGCTTTCTTT	CASSPGQVTEAFF
TRBJ2-1	TRBV4-1	many	TRBD2	TGCGCCAGCAGTCCCATTGGCCGGACTAGCGGCGAGAGAAGGAATGAGCAGTTCTTC	CASSPIGRTSGERRNEQFF
TRBJ1-5	TRBV2	.	TRBD1	TGTGCCAGCAAGGTGGAAGGGGGCGGTCAGCCCCAGCATTTT	CASKVEGGGQPQHF
TRBJ1-1	TRBV18	.	.	TGTGCCAGCTCACGTTCCAGTGGCGGGAACACTGAAGCTTTCTTT	CASSRSSGGNTEAFF
TRBJ1-2	TRBV7-2	.	TRBD1	TGTGCCAGCAGCTCGAACTTTGGACAGGCCTTCTTC	CASSSNFGQAFF
TRBJ1-2	TRBV12-3/TRBV12-4	few	.	TGTGCCAGCAGTTCTCGGACAGACTATGGCTACACCTTC	CASSSRTDYGYTF